The rows below give T cell receptor beta chains drawn from one sample of a study of early T cells in non-severe SARS-CoV-2 infection. From the 5' RACE reads, TCRdb called clonotypes with MiXCR, one entry per CDR3 protein. The table records about 80,000 distinct CDR3 sequences, about 12% of them present only once. The sample was whole blood. The receptors shown here come from an adult who was a healthcare worker with PCR-confirmed SARS-CoV-2 infection or an uninfected control (not recorded which). Each CDR3 is given with its conserved first and last residue. Each record gives: D gene, V gene, clone size, J gene, CDR3 DNA, CDR3 protein. D genes are given only for firm matches. Clone size is given for some rows only: seen once, a few or many times, or a class if the clone is expanded.

d_gene: .; v_gene: TRBV9; abundance: .; j_gene: TRBJ2-3; CDR3nt: TGTGCCAGCAGCGTAACGGGGGCAGATACGCAGTATTTT; CDR3aa: CASSVTGADTQYF
d_gene: .; v_gene: TRBV12-3/TRBV12-4; abundance: .; j_gene: TRBJ1-1; CDR3nt: TGTGCCAGCAGTTCATCCCTGGTGTTGACAGAATTGAACACTGAAGCTTTCTTT; CDR3aa: CASSSSLVLTELNTEAFF
d_gene: .; v_gene: TRBV28; abundance: many; j_gene: TRBJ2-3; CDR3nt: TGTGCCAGCTGGACTCACACAGATACGCAGTATTTT; CDR3aa: CASWTHTDTQYF
d_gene: .; v_gene: TRBV7-3; abundance: few; j_gene: TRBJ1-6; CDR3nt: TGTGCCAGCAGCAAAACAGGCGGGGCCTTCAGTTCACCCCTCCACTTT; CDR3aa: CASSKTGGAFSSPLHF
d_gene: .; v_gene: TRBV29-1; abundance: few; j_gene: TRBJ2-1; CDR3nt: TGCAGCGCAGGGGGGAGCTCCTACAATGAGCAGTTCTTC; CDR3aa: CSAGGSSYNEQFF
d_gene: .; v_gene: TRBV7-9; abundance: many; j_gene: TRBJ2-7; CDR3nt: TGTGCCAGCAGTCCAGCCTACGAGCAGTACTTC; CDR3aa: CASSPAYEQYF
d_gene: TRBD1; v_gene: TRBV30; abundance: .; j_gene: TRBJ2-2; CDR3nt: TGTGCCTGGATCGGACAGGCTGGCACCGGGGAGCTGTTTTTT; CDR3aa: CAWIGQAGTGELFF
d_gene: TRBD1; v_gene: TRBV5-6; abundance: many; j_gene: TRBJ2-7; CDR3nt: TGTGCCAGCAGCTTAACAGGGGGCGGGGAGCAGTACTTC; CDR3aa: CASSLTGGGEQYF
d_gene: TRBD1; v_gene: TRBV7-8; abundance: .; j_gene: TRBJ2-2; CDR3nt: TGTGCCAGCAGCGTAGGGACAGGGGGCGTCGGGAACACCGGGGAGCTGTTTTTT; CDR3aa: CASSVGTGGVGNTGELFF
d_gene: .; v_gene: TRBV7-9; abundance: many; j_gene: TRBJ2-3; CDR3nt: TGTGCCAGCAGCCCCGGGGGCACAGATACGCAGTATTTT; CDR3aa: CASSPGGTDTQYF
d_gene: .; v_gene: TRBV6-5; abundance: many; j_gene: TRBJ2-5; CDR3nt: TGTGCCAGCAGACGGGACTCGAGGGAGACCCAGTACTTC; CDR3aa: CASRRDSRETQYF
d_gene: .; v_gene: TRBV9; abundance: .; j_gene: TRBJ2-2; CDR3nt: .; CDR3aa: CASSSRTSGTGELFFF
d_gene: .; v_gene: TRBV25-1; abundance: .; j_gene: TRBJ1-1; CDR3nt: TGTGCCAGCAGTGAACGGAGGGACACTGAAGCTTTCTTT; CDR3aa: CASSERRDTEAFF
d_gene: .; v_gene: TRBV2; abundance: .; j_gene: TRBJ2-7; CDR3nt: TGTGCCAGCAGTGACGTTCTAGCGCCGAACGAGCAGTACTTC; CDR3aa: CASSDVLAPNEQYF
d_gene: .; v_gene: TRBV14; abundance: few; j_gene: TRBJ2-3; CDR3nt: TGTGCCAGCAGCCAATGGACATTCAGCACAGATACGCAGTATTTT; CDR3aa: CASSQWTFSTDTQYF
d_gene: .; v_gene: TRBV20-1; abundance: .; j_gene: TRBJ2-3; CDR3nt: TGCAGTGCTAGAGACTTTAGAGCCCCAGATACGCAGTATTTT; CDR3aa: CSARDFRAPDTQYF
d_gene: .; v_gene: TRBV6-4; abundance: .; j_gene: TRBJ1-5; CDR3nt: TGTGCCAGCACCACCGGGACTTTCAATCAGCCCCAGCATTTT; CDR3aa: CASTTGTFNQPQHF
d_gene: TRBD1; v_gene: TRBV29-1; abundance: .; j_gene: TRBJ1-2; CDR3nt: TGCAGCGTCGTCCCAGGGGGCGCAGGTGGCTACACCTTC; CDR3aa: CSVVPGGAGGYTF
d_gene: TRBD1; v_gene: TRBV7-9; abundance: many; j_gene: TRBJ2-3; CDR3nt: TGTGCCAGCAGCCCCCGAGGCAGGGGGAGATCAGATACGCAGTATTTT; CDR3aa: CASSPRGRGRSDTQYF
d_gene: .; v_gene: TRBV20-1; abundance: few; j_gene: TRBJ1-5; CDR3nt: TGCAGTGCCACAGAAGGGGGGGCGCGAGGCAATCAGCCCCAGCATTTT; CDR3aa: CSATEGGARGNQPQHF